One and the same sample provided the 18 T cell receptor beta chains below, sequenced in a study of a mutant IDH1 vaccine in newly diagnosed glioma. Noted time point: week 47, end of study. Each vaccine dose was 300 ug of mutant IDH1 20-mer peptide, with topical imiquimod. What these receptors recognize is not known. Measured with immunoSEQ multiplex PCR; TCRdb has only the in-frame clones, and not every one. The sample has tens of thousands of clones; over 70% are singletons. This sample comprised PBMCs, obtained from a glioma patient whose treatment included an IDH1 peptide vaccine. All receptors derive from a man aged 50 to 60 with glioma.

The CDR3 sequence is CASSVGTVNEKLFF. As DNA, the CDR3 is TGTGCCAGCAGCGTAGGCACGGTCAATGAAAAACTGTTTTTT. The chain recombines TRBV9 with TRBJ1-4; D not resolved. Trimming left V 0 bases short and J 5 bases short, with 8 bases between. This CDR3 spans 14 amino acids. Germline V gene sequence: CDR1 SGDLS, CDR2 YYNGEE.

The table lists this clone with a few counts. The chain links TRBV10-3 to TRBJ2-2; D is perhaps TRBD1 or TRBD2 (5 bases each). The CDR3 totals 17 residues. V was cut by 4 bases and J by 0 bases, with 15 bases left in between. The germline CDR1 and CDR2 sequences are ENHRY and SYGVKD. CDR3 DNA sequence: TGTGCCATCAGTGTACCTATGTCGGGGCCGAACACCGGGGAGCTGTTTTTT. Translating gives CAISVPMSGPNTGELFF.

This chain joins TRBV5-1 and TRBJ2-7; 7 bases fit TRBD1. Trimming took 4 bases from V and 1 from J; bases not matched to a gene: 5. The CDR3 covers 14 residues. CDR1 and CDR2 (germline): SGHRS, YFSETQ. The CDR3 here is CASSTQGQSYEQYF. Written as DNA, the CDR3 is TGCGCCAGCAGCACTCAGGGACAGTCCTACGAGCAGTACTTC. Together with reference TRBV5-1 and TRBJ2-7, the CDR3 gives the full variable domain: KAGVTQTPRYLIKTRGQQVTLSCSPISGHRSVSWYQQTPGQGLQFLFEYFSETQRNKGNFPGRFSGRQFSNSRSEMNVSTLELGDSALYLCASSTQGQSYEQYFGPGTRLTVT.

This clone was detected only a few times. The CDR3 is CASSSAVTTRNEQFF. CDR3 coding DNA: TGTGCCAGCAGCTCAGCGGTCACTACGAGGAATGAGCAGTTCTTC. The chain combines TRBV7-9 with TRBJ2-1, with D perhaps matching TRBD2 (5 bases). This CDR3 region has 15 residues. Trimming removed 4 bases from V and 7 bases from J, with 17 bases in between. CDR1 and CDR2 (germline): SEHNR, FQNEAQ (reference sequence).

CDR3 protein: CASSGQTSNQPQHF. The CDR3 DNA reads TGTGCCAGTAGTGGACAGACTAGCAATCAGCCCCAGCATTTT. The genes are TRBV19 and TRBJ1-5, with D perhaps matching TRBD1 (6 bases). Germline values: CDR1 LNHDA, CDR2 SQIVND (reference sequence). V was clipped by 5 bases and J by 0 bases, with 8 bases between them. The CDR3 has 14 amino acids.

This chain links TRBV5-4 with TRBJ2-1, with 8 nucleotides matching TRBD1. V shed 4 bases and J 3 bases; nucleotides not matched to a gene: 6. CDR3 length: 15 amino acids. Looked up from germline, CDR1 is SGHNT and CDR2 is YYREEE (reference sequence). Written as DNA, the CDR3 is TGTGCCAGCAGCCCCGGACAGGGTCGCTACAATGAGCAGTTCTTC. It encodes CASSPGQGRYNEQFF.

The chain couples TRBV19 to TRBJ2-7, with a weak D call TRBD2 (5 bases). The V gene's germline CDR1 is LNHDA and CDR2 SQIVND (reference sequence). This CDR3 is 12 amino acids long. Deletions cut 4 bases from V and 5 bases from J, with 9 bases between. As DNA, the CDR3 is TGTGCCAGTAGTACAGTCGGGGACGAGCAGTACTTC. This gives the protein CASSTVGDEQYF.

The genes are TRBV18 and TRBJ2-1; 7 positions agree with TRBD2. Germline V CDR1 and CDR2: KGHSH, LQKENI. Trimming at V came to 3 bases and at J to 6 bases, leaving 5 bases not matched to a gene. CDR3 size: 14 residues. CDR3 protein: CASSPLGGGNEQFF. The CDR3 nucleotides read TGTGCCAGCTCACCCCTGGGGGGGGGCAATGAGCAGTTCTTC.

The V call is TRBV5-4, the J call TRBJ1-1; 9 bases are shared with TRBD1. Germline CDR1 SGHNT, CDR2 YYREEE (reference sequence). There are 15 residues in the CDR3. J gave up 3 bases and V 4 bases, and 7 bases lay outside the gene matches. CDR3: CASSLQGARYTEAFF. The CDR3 DNA reads TGTGCCAGCAGCCTACAGGGGGCGCGTTACACTGAAGCTTTCTTT.

This clone was counted a few times. Other DNA sequences from this sample encode an identical CDR3 as well. This chain connects TRBV7-9 to TRBJ1-1, with D hard to call. CDR3 length equals 13 residues. Germline V gene data show CDR1 as SEHNR and CDR2 as FQNEAQ (reference sequence). Trimming removed 1 base from V and 0 bases from J, with 3 bases in between. CDR3 loop: CASSLDMNTEAFF. CDR3 bases: TGTGCCAGCAGCTTAGACATGAACACTGAAGCTTTCTTT.

The genes are TRBV5-1 and TRBJ2-7; D might be TRBD1 or TRBD2, each matching 5 bases. There are 14 residues in the CDR3. Trimming took off 3 bases at V and 5 bases at J, with 15 bases between the two ends. CDR1 and CDR2 from the germline V gene are SGHRS and YFSETQ. CDR3 bases: TGCGCCAGCAGCTCAGGGACGCGGTTCGACGAGCAGTACTTC. This encodes CASSSGTRFDEQYF.

A few counts support this clone. The genes are TRBV19 and TRBJ1-3; tentatively, D is TRBD1 (6 bases). Trimming pared 10 bases from V and 3 bases from J, leaving 19 bases between. CDR3 size: 15 residues. The germline V gene encodes CDR1 LNHDA and CDR2 SQIVND (reference sequence). CDR3 DNA: TGTGCCACCAGAGGGGGATCTACCTTTGGAAACACCATATATTTT. It is translated as CATRGGSTFGNTIYF.

This clone was found a few times. The chain is built from TRBV18 and TRBJ1-5; 7 bases are shared with TRBD1. The CDR3 extends over 15 amino acids. The V segment lost 2 bases and the J segment 7 bases; nucleotides outside the gene matches: 8. Germline assignment: CDR1 KGHSH and CDR2 LQKENI. CDR3 bases: TGTGCCAGCTCACCAACGGGACAGAGCATACAGCCCCAGCATTTT. Its translation: CASSPTGQSIQPQHF.

The chain is built from TRBV7-9 and TRBJ1-2; no firm D call. This CDR3 is 13 amino acids long. CDR1 is SEHNR, CDR2 FQNEAQ, per germline (reference sequence). V lost 5 bases and J lost 6, with 13 bases in between. The CDR3 DNA reads TGTGCCAGCAGCCCGCCTCTGGGAAATGGCTACACCTTC. Residues: CASSPPLGNGYTF.

The chain carries TRBV7-2 and TRBJ1-5, with 7 bases fitting TRBD1. Germline lookup yields CDR1 SGHTA and CDR2 FQGNSA. The CDR3 spans 15 residues. J lost 1 base, V lost 5 bases, and 5 bases had no gene match. DNA for the CDR3: TGTGCCAGCAGCGCGGACAGGAACAGCAATCAGCCCCAGCATTTT. This encodes CASSADRNSNQPQHF.

This chain joins TRBV11-2 and TRBJ2-7; 7 bases fit TRBD1. The CDR3 has 13 amino acids. The V gene's germline CDR1 is SGHAT and CDR2 FQNNGV. Trimming removed 1 base from V and 4 bases from J; junction bases left unmatched: 1. The CDR3 loop is CASSLVQGYEQYF. The CDR3 coding sequence is TGTGCCAGCAGCTTAGTACAGGGGTACGAGCAGTACTTC. Drawing the rest from reference TRBV11-2 and TRBJ2-7, the complete variable domain is EAGVAQSPRYKIIEKRQSVAFWCNPISGHATLYWYQQILGQGPKLLIQFQNNGVVDDSQLPKDRFSAERLKGVDSTLKIQPAKLEDSAVYLCASSLVQGYEQYFGPGTRLTVT.

This clone was seen a handful of times. The chain recombines TRBV7-2 with TRBJ2-5; a possible D gene is TRBD2 (6 bases). The CDR3 spans 14 residues. With 5 bases removed from V and 1 base from J, the gap between germline ends came to 11 bases. CDR1 and CDR2 from the germline V gene are SGHTA and FQGNSA. CDR3 residues: CASSPGSSQETQYF. The CDR3 DNA reads as TGTGCCAGCAGCCCCGGGAGCTCCCAAGAGACCCAGTACTTC.

The chain combines TRBV6-1 with TRBJ2-7, with 7 positions matching TRBD1. The CDR3 runs 14 residues. The ends lost 7 bases at V and 2 bases at J; junction bases unmatched: 8. CDR1 and CDR2 (germline): MNHNS, SASEGT. CDR3 in amino acids: CASNRDRVPYEQYF. The CDR3 DNA reads TGTGCCAGCAACCGAGACAGGGTGCCCTACGAGCAGTACTTC.